The TCR beta chain described here comes from a study of T-cell reconstitution after alpha-beta-depleted transplantation in children. Preparing the TCRbeta library involved the use of unique molecular identifiers. TCRdb re-analysed the PCR reads in MiXCR, keeping a single row per CDR3 protein. Among a few hundred thousand distinct CDR3 sequences, over 20% were seen once, and the ten largest hold 3.8%. This clonotype was counted only a few times. This sample comprised PBMCs from the stem cell graft donor, obtained from the stem cell graft. The receptor was isolated from a human donor who donated a stem cell graft to a child with acute myeloid leukemia.

The CDR3 coding sequence is TGTGCCATCAGTTATTCCGGGCCCCCCGGGGGCGAGCAGTACTTC. This translates into CAISYSGPPGGEQYF. This chain connects TRBV10-3 to TRBJ2-7, with D possibly matching TRBD2 (6 bases). Trimming pared 5 bases from V and 6 bases from J, leaving 20 bases between. The CDR3 sequence is 15 residues long. Germline-derived CDR1 and CDR2 are ENHRY and SYGVKD.